These T cell receptor beta chains were read from a single sample in a study of early T cells in non-severe SARS-CoV-2 infection. TCRdb reprocessed the 5' RACE reads via MiXCR and lists one record per CDR3 protein. Of 87,000 or so distinct CDR3 sequences listed, about 14% are singletons. Material: whole blood. Receptors were obtained from an adult who was a healthcare worker with PCR-confirmed SARS-CoV-2 infection or an uninfected control (not recorded which). Both conserved end residues are part of each CDR3. Each record gives: CDR3 length, clone size, V gene, J gene, D gene, CDR3 protein, CDR3 DNA. D genes are given only for firm matches. Expanded clones get a size class; other rows say once, few or many, or leave the size out.

14	NA	TRBV6-6	TRBJ1-5	NA	CASTRPEVNQPQHF	TGTGCCAGCACCCGACCCGAAGTTAATCAGCCCCAGCATTTT
16	few	TRBV5-1	TRBJ1-1	TRBD1	CASSLRVGTGDTEAFF	TGCGCCAGCAGCTTGCGAGTGGGGACAGGGGACACTGAAGCTTTCTTT
15	few	TRBV4-1	TRBJ2-5	TRBD1	CASSQHRDRGETQYF	TGCGCCAGCAGCCAACACCGGGACAGGGGAGAGACCCAGTACTTC
15	many	TRBV7-2	TRBJ2-3	NA	CASRAPGLLLDTQYF	TGTGCCAGCAGAGCTCCGGGACTGCTCTTAGATACGCAGTATTTT
16	few	TRBV29-1	TRBJ1-5	NA	CSVGGPSGYSNQPQHF	TGCAGCGTCGGTGGACCCTCGGGCTATAGCAATCAGCCCCAGCATTTT
17	few	TRBV7-9	TRBJ1-1	NA	CASSLVRGRDAYTEAFF	TGTGCCAGCAGCTTAGTGCGAGGCCGGGACGCATACACTGAAGCTTTCTTT
13	NA	TRBV10-3	TRBJ2-3	NA	CAIRASPTDTQYF	TGTGCCATCAGGGCTAGCCCCACAGATACGCAGTATTTT
12	many	TRBV24-1	TRBJ2-5	NA	CATGKGQETQYF	TGTGCCACCGGTAAGGGCCAAGAGACCCAGTACTTC
12	many	TRBV3-1	TRBJ2-7	NA	CASSPGQREQYF	TGTGCCAGCAGCCCGGGACAACGCGAGCAGTACTTC
15	few	TRBV20-1	TRBJ2-1	NA	CSATTGTSPLNEQFF	TGCAGTGCTACAACAGGGACCTCCCCCCTCAATGAGCAGTTCTTC
17	NA	TRBV18	TRBJ1-6	NA	CASSPEIAAANNSPLHF	TGTGCCAGCTCACCAGAGATCGCGGCCGCTAATAATTCACCCCTCCACTTT
13	NA	TRBV14	TRBJ2-2	NA	CASSQDRIGELFF	TGTGCCAGCAGCCAAGATCGGATCGGGGAGCTGTTTTTT
14	NA	TRBV7-2	TRBJ1-5	NA	CASSLEVSNQPQHF	TGTGCCAGCAGCTTAGAAGTTAGCAATCAGCCCCAGCATTTT
13	NA	TRBV29-1	TRBJ2-4	NA	CSVRGRMNDIQYF	TGCAGCGTTAGGGGGAGGATGAATGACATTCAGTACTTC
13	NA	TRBV20-1	TRBJ2-7	TRBD1	CSATGQGVYEQYF	TGCAGTGCTACGGGACAGGGGGTTTACGAGCAGTACTTC
14	NA	TRBV6-5	TRBJ2-7	NA	CVTSRGRSSYEQYF	TGTGTAACTTCTCGGGGCAGGAGCTCCTACGAGCAGTACTTC
14	few	TRBV4-3	TRBJ1-5	NA	CASSLRESNQPQHF	TGCGCCAGCAGCCTCAGGGAGTCCAATCAGCCCCAGCATTTT